This T cell receptor (beta chain) was captured in a study of Graves' ophthalmopathy and Graves' hyperthyroidism. Overall study results and limits: Most expanded clonotypes in thyroid above 0.001 frequency also showed up in blood. The model's prediction of ophthalmopathy progression had roughly 70% sensitivity and approximately 77% specificity.

Trimming shortened V by 7 bases and J by 0 bases, and 12 bases separated the two germline ends. The CDR3 has 14 residues. Patients with other autoimmune diseases, uncontrolled infections, pregnancy or lactation were excluded. This clonotype was recorded many times. Its antigen is still unknown. TCR beta CDR3 amplification used RNA transcripts. In the first round, RT-PCR was carried out with HTBI primers, and a multiplex PCR formed the second round. TCRdb reprocessed the multiplex PCR reads via MiXCR and lists one record per CDR3 protein. The data show a few hundred thousand distinct CDR3 sequences, about 35% seen once.

The chain recombines TRBV12-3 or TRBV12-4 with TRBJ1-1, with D unresolved. The sequenced sample was peripheral blood or thyroid tissue (not recorded which). This TCR derives from an adult man with Graves' hyperthyroidism. CDR3 DNA: TGTGCCAGCACCTCAGACGGACTGAACACTGAAGCTTTCTTT. Its protein is CASTSDGLNTEAFF.